One and the same sample provided the 6 T cell receptor beta chains below, sequenced in a study of ipilimumab plus nivolumab after autologous stem cell transplantation. This table comes from immunoSEQ multiplex PCR, and its TCRdb copy is limited to in-frame clones, with some not included. The sample has about 22,000 clones, nearly 75% seen once. The sequenced sample was PBMCs, obtained in a trial of ipilimumab plus nivolumab as post-transplant consolidation. These receptors were collected from a male donor with diffuse large B-cell lymphoma.

This CDR3 reads CAINGGMNTEAFF. CDR3 in DNA: TGTGCCATCAATGGAGGGATGAACACTGAAGCTTTCTTT. The chain is built from TRBV10-3 and TRBJ1-1; no firm D call. Germline V lookup: CDR1 ENHRY, CDR2 SYGVKD. This CDR3 has 13 amino acids. Between the trimmed V and J ends, which lost 7 bases and 0 bases, there was a span of 9 bases.

The V gene is TRBV7-3, the J gene TRBJ2-3, with D maybe TRBD1 (5 bases). Germline lookup yields CDR1 SGHTA and CDR2 FQGTGA. Trimming left V 6 bases short and J 6 bases short, with 7 bases between. The CDR3 has 11 amino acids. The CDR3: CASSYRDTQYF. CDR3 DNA sequence: TGTGCCAGCAGTTACAGGGATACGCAGTATTTT.

This clone was recorded a few times. This chain connects TRBV4-1 to TRBJ1-2, with 8 bases fitting TRBD1. This CDR3 has 15 amino acids. Per the germline V gene, CDR1 is MGHRA and CDR2 is YSYEKL. V was pared by 4 bases and J by 6 bases, with 10 bases of the junction left unmatched. The CDR3 region is CASSRGQGFVDGYTF. The CDR3 DNA reads TGCGCCAGCAGCCGCGGACAGGGTTTCGTCGATGGCTACACCTTC.

The chain recombines TRBV4-1 with TRBJ2-1, with unresolved D. Germline V lookup: CDR1 MGHRA, CDR2 YSYEKL. The CDR3 contains 12 residues. Deletions cut 0 bases from V and 10 bases from J, with 7 bases between. The CDR3, as DNA: TGCGCCAGCAGCCAAGACCGGGTCGAGCAGTTCTTC. It translates to CASSQDRVEQFF.

The V and J genes are TRBV6-5 and TRBJ2-5; D is perhaps TRBD1 (5 bases). The CDR3 totals 14 residues. Trimming removed 4 bases from V and 1 base from J, with 10 bases in between. Germline-derived CDR1 and CDR2 are MNHEY and SVGAGI. CDR3 amino acids: CASSSDMSQETQYF. CDR3 bases: TGTGCCAGCAGTTCGGACATGTCCCAAGAGACCCAGTACTTC.

This clone was counted between two and nine times. V usage is TRBV7-9 and J usage is TRBJ1-2, with no clear D. The CDR3 has 14 amino acids. V lost 2 bases to trimming and J lost 8 bases, with 15 bases between them. The germline CDR1 and CDR2 sequences are SEHNR and FQNEAQ (reference sequence). This CDR3 is CASSLIETGDGYTF. Here the CDR3 DNA reads TGTGCCAGCAGCTTAATCGAGACGGGTGACGGCTACACCTTC.